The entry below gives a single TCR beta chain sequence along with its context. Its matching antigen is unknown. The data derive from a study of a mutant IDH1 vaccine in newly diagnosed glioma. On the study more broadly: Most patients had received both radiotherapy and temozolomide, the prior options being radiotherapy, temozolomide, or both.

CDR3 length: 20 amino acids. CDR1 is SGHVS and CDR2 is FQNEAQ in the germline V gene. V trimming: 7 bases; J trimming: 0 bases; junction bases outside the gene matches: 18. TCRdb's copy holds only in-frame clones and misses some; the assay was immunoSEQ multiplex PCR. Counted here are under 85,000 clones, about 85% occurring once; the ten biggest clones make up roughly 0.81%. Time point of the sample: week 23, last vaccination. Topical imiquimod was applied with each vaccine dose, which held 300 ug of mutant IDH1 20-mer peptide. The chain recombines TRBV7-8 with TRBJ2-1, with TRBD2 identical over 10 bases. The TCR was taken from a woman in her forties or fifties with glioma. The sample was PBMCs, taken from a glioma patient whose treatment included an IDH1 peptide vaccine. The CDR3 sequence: CASTPFRGLAGVRSYNEQFF. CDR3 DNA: TGTGCCAGCACCCCATTCCGGGGGCTAGCGGGAGTCCGCTCCTACAATGAGCAGTTCTTC.